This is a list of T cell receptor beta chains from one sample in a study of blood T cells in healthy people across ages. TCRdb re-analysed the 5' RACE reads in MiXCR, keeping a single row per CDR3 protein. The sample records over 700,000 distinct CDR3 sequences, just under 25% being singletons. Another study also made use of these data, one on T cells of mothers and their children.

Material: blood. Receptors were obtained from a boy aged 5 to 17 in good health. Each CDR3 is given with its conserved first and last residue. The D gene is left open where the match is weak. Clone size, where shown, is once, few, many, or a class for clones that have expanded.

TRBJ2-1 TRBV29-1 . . TGCAGCGTTTCCTCAAATGAGCAGTTCTTC CSVSSNEQFF
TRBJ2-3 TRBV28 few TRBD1 TGTGCCAGCAGTTGGGACAGATACACAGATACGCAGTATTTT CASSWDRYTDTQYF
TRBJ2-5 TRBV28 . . TGTGCCAGCAACGTGATAAACAAAGCGAGGTCGGAGACCCAGTACTTC CASNVINKARSETQYF
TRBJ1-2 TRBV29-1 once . TGCAGCGTTGAACCCCCTTATTTTACTTGGGGCTACACCTTC CSVEPPYFTWGYTF
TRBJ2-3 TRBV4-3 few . TGCGCCAGCAGCCAAGCGGTCGCGACTACTTTGGTGGATACGCAGTATTTT CASSQAVATTLVDTQYF
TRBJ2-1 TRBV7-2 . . TGTGCCAGCAGGACTACTAACTACAATGAGCAGTTCTTC CASRTTNYNEQFF
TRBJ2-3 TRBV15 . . TGTGCCACCAGCAGAGTGCCCGGGACTGTAGATACGCAGTATTTT CATSRVPGTVDTQYF
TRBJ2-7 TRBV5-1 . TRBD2 TGCGCCAGCACCAAGACTAGCGGGACTTCCTACGAGCAGTACTTC CASTKTSGTSYEQYF
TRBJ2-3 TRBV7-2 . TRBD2 TGTGCCAGCAGCATAGCGGGACAACCAACGCAGTATTTT CASSIAGQPTQYF
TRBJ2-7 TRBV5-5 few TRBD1 TGTGCCAGCAGTTATCCCGGGACAGACGCAACCTACGAGCAGTACTTC CASSYPGTDATYEQYF
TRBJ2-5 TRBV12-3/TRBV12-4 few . TGTGCCAGCAGCCCGGGTGTCGCGGGTGGAGAGACCCAGTACTTC CASSPGVAGGETQYF
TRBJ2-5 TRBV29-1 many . TGCAGCGTTGAAGACGGGGAGACCCAGTACTTC CSVEDGETQYF
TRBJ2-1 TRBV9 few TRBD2 TGTGCCAGCAGCCCACAACTGGGACTAGCAACGTATGAGCAGTTCTTC CASSPQLGLATYEQFF
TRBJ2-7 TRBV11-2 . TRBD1 TGTGCCAGCAGCCCCTTACAGGGGCTTCGAACGGCGTCCTACGAGCAGTACTTC CASSPLQGLRTASYEQYF
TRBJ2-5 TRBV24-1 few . TGTGCCACCAGTGAAGTAGGGTACGAGACCCAGTACTTC CATSEVGYETQYF
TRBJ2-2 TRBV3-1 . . TGTGCCAGCAGCCAAGAGGGCTTTATCGGGGAGCTGTTTTTT CASSQEGFIGELFF
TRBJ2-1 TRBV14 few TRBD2 TGTGCCAGCAGCGTTGTGGCGGGGGGCTCCTACAATGAGCAGTTCTTC CASSVVAGGSYNEQFF
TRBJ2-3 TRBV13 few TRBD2 TGTGCCAGCAGCTTCTTACTAGCGGGGGGCGACACAGATACGCAGTATTTT CASSFLLAGGDTDTQYF
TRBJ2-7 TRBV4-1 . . TGCGCCAGCAGCCAAGAAGTTCGGGAACATTCCTACGAGCAGTACTTC CASSQEVREHSYEQYF
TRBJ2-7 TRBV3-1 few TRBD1 TGTGCCAGCAGCCAATATAGGGACAGTCCCTACGAGCAGTACTTC CASSQYRDSPYEQYF
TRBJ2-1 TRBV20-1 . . TGCAGTGCTAGAAAAGCGGAGCAGTTCTTC CSARKAEQFF
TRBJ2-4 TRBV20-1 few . TGCAGTGCTAGACCACAGGGCGACATTCAGTACTTC CSARPQGDIQYF
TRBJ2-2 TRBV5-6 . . TGTGCCAGCAGCCCCAAGGGCGGAGCGGCCGGGGAGCTGTTTTTT CASSPKGGAAGELFF
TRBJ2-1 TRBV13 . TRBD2 TGTGCCAGCAGCCCACTCGGGACTACCTACAATGAGCAGTTCTTC CASSPLGTTYNEQFF
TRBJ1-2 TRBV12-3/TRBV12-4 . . TGTGCCAGCAGTTTGGGACGAAACAGGTTCCTCTATGGCTACACCTTC CASSLGRNRFLYGYTF
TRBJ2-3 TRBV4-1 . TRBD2 TGCGCCAGCAGCCAGACTAGCGGGGGGGCCCCAGATACGCAGTATTTT CASSQTSGGAPDTQYF
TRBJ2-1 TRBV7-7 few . TGTGCTAGCAGCTCCCCAGGGATCACCTCCTACAATGAGCAGTTCTTC CASSSPGITSYNEQFF
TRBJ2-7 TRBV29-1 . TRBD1 TGCAGCGTAAAGGACAGGGCGATCGAGCAGTACTTC CSVKDRAIEQYF
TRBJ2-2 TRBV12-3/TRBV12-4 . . TGTGCCAGCAGCCTAGCTCCCGGGGATGTACTAAACACCGGGGAGCTGTTTTTT CASSLAPGDVLNTGELFF
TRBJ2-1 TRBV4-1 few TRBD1 TGCGCCAGCAGCCAAGTCACAGGGGGCTTCTACAATGAGCAGTTCTTC CASSQVTGGFYNEQFF
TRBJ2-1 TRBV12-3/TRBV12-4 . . TGTGCCAGCACCCCGGACGCTCTTACCTACAATGAGCAGTTCTTC CASTPDALTYNEQFF
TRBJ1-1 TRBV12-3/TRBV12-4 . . TGTGCCAGCAGTTTAATGGAAAGAACTGAAGCTTTCTTT CASSLMERTEAFF
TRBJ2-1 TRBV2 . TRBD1 TGTGCCAGCAGTTTGGACAGGCCAAACTACAATGAGCAGTTCTTC CASSLDRPNYNEQFF
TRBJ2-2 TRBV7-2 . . TGTGCCAGCAGTTTTAACCGGCCCGGGGAGCTGTTTTTT CASSFNRPGELFF
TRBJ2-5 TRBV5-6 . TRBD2 TGTGCCAGCAGCTTGAGCGGGAGTAGAAATGAGCAGTTTTTC CASSLSGSRNEQFF
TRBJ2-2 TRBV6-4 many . TGTGCCAGCAGTGTAGCGAACACCGGGGAGCTGTTTTTT CASSVANTGELFF
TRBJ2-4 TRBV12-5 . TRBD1 TGTGCTGAACTGGGACAGGGCGAGAACATTCAGTACTTC CAELGQGENIQYF
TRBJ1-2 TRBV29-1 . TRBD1 TGCAGCGTTACGACTGACGCCGGGACAGGGGCGATCTATGGCTACACCTTC CSVTTDAGTGAIYGYTF